Sequencing of this TCR beta chain was carried out in a study of T cell changes during pregnancy in multiple sclerosis (dated by TCRdb to about 2019). Background on the whole study: The study looked at changes in the T cell repertoire across pregnancy in women with multiple sclerosis.

Comments on this clone: Its antigen is still unknown. Nothing much larger sits one base from this clone, and base qualities are not available.

To prepare the library, the immunoSEQ multiplex PCR assay was applied. The source is immuneACCESS, and TCRdb retained only in-frame sequences with V and J called. Part of the clones is not carried over; for the studies checked, unresolved V genes explain less than half of this, and the remainder is unexplained. The sample yields about 85,000 clones; approximately 91% were counted once. 2.5% to 3% of the sample goes to the ten largest clones. Trimming takes 0 bases from V and 8 bases from J, and the germline ends sit 14 bases apart. The germline V gene supplies CDR1 SGDLS and CDR2 YYNGEE. The CDR3 spans 15 residues, from the cysteine through the phenylalanine. Left in the record is the CDR3 DNA by itself, 45 bases read in frame from the first base.

The V and J segments used are TRBV9 and TRBJ1-4, with TRBD1 tentatively as D gene (5 bases match). This specimen was peripheral blood, taken in the first trimester of pregnancy. This TCR derives from a female donor with multiple sclerosis, enrolled in a pregnancy study. The sequenced DNA is TGTGCCAGCAGCGTAGGACCCAGGGTCGACGAAAAACTGTTTTTT. Its coded protein is CASSVGPRVDEKLFF.